The clone carrying this TCR beta chain was observed at least ten times. Its antigen is unidentified. In making TCR cDNA, 5'RACE template switching added a universal primer site and UMIs to it. TCRdb independently ran MiXCR on the 5' RACE reads; one entry per CDR3 protein. The table lists about 57,000 distinct CDR3 sequences, about 7% of them singletons. Germline V gene data show CDR1 as ENHRY and CDR2 as SYGVKD. The CDR3 sequence is 14 residues long. Trimming stripped 4 bases from V and 2 bases from J, with 11 bases between. The data originate from a study of T cells after yellow fever vaccination. Study outcomes and limitations: The booster saw the reappearance of most primary-vaccination clones (roughly 97% CD4, around 88% CD8). Only a minor proportion of clonotypes was detected across both CD4 and CD8 compartments. Abundant clonotypes from the bulk population could contaminate FACS-sorted repertoires.

Sequences were derived from CD8+ T cells sorted from PBMCs, sampled 15 days after the yellow fever booster vaccination. The chain carries TRBV10-3 and TRBJ1-1, with unresolved D. The TCR comes from a man aged 25 to 45 who received the YFV17D yellow fever vaccine. The CDR3 is CAISAFGGNTEAFF. CDR3 nucleotide sequence: TGTGCCATCAGTGCCTTTGGCGGTAACACTGAAGCTTTCTTT.